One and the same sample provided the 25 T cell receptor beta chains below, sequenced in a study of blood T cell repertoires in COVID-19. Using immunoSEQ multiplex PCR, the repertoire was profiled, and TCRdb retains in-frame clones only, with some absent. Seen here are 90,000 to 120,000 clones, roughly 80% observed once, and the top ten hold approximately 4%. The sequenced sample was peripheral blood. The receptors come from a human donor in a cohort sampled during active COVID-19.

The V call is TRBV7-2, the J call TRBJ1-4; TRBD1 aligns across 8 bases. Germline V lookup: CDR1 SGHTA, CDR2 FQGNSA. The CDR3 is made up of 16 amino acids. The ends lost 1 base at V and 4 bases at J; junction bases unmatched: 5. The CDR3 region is CASSLGTGTNNEKLFF. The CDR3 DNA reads TGTGCCAGCAGCTTAGGGACAGGGACGAATAATGAAAAACTGTTTTTT.

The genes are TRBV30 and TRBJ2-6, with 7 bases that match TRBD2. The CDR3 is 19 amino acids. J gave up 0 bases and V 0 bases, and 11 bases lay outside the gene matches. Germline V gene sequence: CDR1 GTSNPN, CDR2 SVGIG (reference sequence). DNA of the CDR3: TGTGCCTGGAGTGTAGTGAGGATTGGGGGGGTCTCTGGGGCCAACGTCCTGACTTTC. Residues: CAWSVVRIGGVSGANVLTF.

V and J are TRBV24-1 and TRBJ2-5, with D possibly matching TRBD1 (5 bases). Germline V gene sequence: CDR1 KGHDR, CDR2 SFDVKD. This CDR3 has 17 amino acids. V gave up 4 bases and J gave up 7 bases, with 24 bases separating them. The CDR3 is CATSESGSGSKLGTQYF. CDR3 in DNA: TGTGCCACCAGTGAGTCCGGATCAGGGTCAAAGCTCGGGACCCAGTACTTC.

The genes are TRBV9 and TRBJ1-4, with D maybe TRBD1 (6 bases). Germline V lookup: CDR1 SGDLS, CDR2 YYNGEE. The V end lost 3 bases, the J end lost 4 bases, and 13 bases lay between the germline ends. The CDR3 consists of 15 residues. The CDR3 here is CASSGRDKSNEKLFF. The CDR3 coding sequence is TGTGCCAGCAGCGGAAGGGACAAGAGTAATGAAAAACTGTTTTTT.

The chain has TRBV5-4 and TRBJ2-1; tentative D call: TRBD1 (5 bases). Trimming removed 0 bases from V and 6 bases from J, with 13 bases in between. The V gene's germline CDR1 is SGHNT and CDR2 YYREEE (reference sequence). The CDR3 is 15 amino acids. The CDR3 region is CASSLGQGMFNEQFF. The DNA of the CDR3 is TGTGCCAGCAGCTTGGGGCAGGGTATGTTCAATGAGCAGTTCTTC.

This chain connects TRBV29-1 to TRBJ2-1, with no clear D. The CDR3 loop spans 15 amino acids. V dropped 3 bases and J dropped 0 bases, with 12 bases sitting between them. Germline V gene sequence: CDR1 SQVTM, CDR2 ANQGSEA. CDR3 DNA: TGCAGCGTTGAGACCGACTCCAGCTCCTACAATGAGCAGTTCTTC. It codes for CSVETDSSSYNEQFF.

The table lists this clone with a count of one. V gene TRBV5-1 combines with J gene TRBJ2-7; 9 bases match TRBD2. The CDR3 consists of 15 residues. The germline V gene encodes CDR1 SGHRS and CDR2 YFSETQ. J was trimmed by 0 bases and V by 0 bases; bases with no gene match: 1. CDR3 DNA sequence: TGCGCCAGCAGCTTGGTTAGCGGGAGCTCCTACGAGCAGTACTTC. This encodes CASSLVSGSSYEQYF.

The CDR3, as DNA: TGTGCCAGCGGAAAGCAGGGGGCTCCGTACGAGCAGTACTTC. Amino acids: CASGKQGAPYEQYF. The chain recombines TRBV28 with TRBJ2-7, with TRBD1 matching over 8 bases. Germline V gives CDR1 MDHEN, CDR2 SYDVKM. With V trimmed by 8 bases and J by 4 bases, 10 bases remained unmatched. This CDR3 spans 14 amino acids.

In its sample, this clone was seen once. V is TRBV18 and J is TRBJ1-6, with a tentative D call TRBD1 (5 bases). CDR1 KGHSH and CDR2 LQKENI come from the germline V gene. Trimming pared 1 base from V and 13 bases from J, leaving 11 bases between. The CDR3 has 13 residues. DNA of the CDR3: TGTGCCAGCTCACCACGGGGGGAAGAGCCCCTCCACTTT. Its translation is CASSPRGEEPLHF.

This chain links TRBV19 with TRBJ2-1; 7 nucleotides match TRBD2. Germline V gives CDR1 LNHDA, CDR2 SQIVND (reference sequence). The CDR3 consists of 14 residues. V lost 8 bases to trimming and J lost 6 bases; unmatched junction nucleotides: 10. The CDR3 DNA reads TGTGCCAGTCGGGACTACTCAAGCACCAATGAGCAGTTCTTC. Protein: CASRDYSSTNEQFF. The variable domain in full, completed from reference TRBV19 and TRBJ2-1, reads DGGITQSPKYLFRKEGQNVTLSCEQNLNHDAMYWYRQDPGQGLRLIYYSQIVNDFQKGDIAEGYSVSREKKESFPLTVTSAQKNPTAFYLCASRDYSSTNEQFFGPGTRLTVL.

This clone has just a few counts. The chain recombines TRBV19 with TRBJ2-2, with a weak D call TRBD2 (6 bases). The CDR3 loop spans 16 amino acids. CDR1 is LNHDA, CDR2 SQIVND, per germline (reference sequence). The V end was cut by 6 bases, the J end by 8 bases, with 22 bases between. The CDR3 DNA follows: TGTGCCAGTAGCCAAAAAGGAGGGTACAGCCCGGGGGAGCTGTTTTTT. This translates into CASSQKGGYSPGELFF.

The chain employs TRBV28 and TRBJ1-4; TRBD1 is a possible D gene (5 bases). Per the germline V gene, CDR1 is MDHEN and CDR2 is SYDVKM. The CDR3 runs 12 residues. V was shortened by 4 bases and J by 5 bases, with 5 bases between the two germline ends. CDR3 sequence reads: CASSSGNEKLFF. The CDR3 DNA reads TGTGCCAGCAGTTCAGGGAATGAAAAACTGTTTTTT.

CDR3 in DNA: TGTGCCAGTAGTATAGATCTGACAGGTACCGACGAGCAGTACTTC. The encoded protein is CASSIDLTGTDEQYF. The chain uses TRBV19 and TRBJ2-7, with a possible D match to TRBD1 (6 bases). There are 15 residues in the CDR3. CDR1 LNHDA and CDR2 SQIVND come from the germline V gene (reference sequence). V was pared by 0 bases and J by 5 bases, with 14 bases between.

CDR3: CASSTEAGRRNQPQHF. The CDR3 DNA is TGTGCCAGCAGCACTGAGGCCGGGAGACGCAATCAGCCCCAGCATTTT. The V gene is TRBV7-8, the J gene TRBJ1-5; unclear D gene. V shed 5 bases and J shed 2 bases, with 16 bases lying between them. This CDR3 is 16 amino acids long. Germline V gene data show CDR1 as SGHVS and CDR2 as FQNEAQ.

The DNA for the CDR3 is TGTGCCAGCAGCACAAACAGGGGTAATGAAAAACTGTTTTTT. This translates into CASSTNRGNEKLFF. V and J are TRBV21-1 and TRBJ1-4; TRBD1, the table's D call, lacks a check against the DNA. TRBV21-1 is assigned pseudogene status. The CDR3 sequence is 14 residues long.

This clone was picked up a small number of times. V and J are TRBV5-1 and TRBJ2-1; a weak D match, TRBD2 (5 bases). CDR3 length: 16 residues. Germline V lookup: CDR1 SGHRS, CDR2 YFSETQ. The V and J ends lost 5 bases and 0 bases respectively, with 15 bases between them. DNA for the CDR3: TGCGCCAGCAGAGGCGAGGGAACGCGCTCCTACAATGAGCAGTTCTTC. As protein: CASRGEGTRSYNEQFF.

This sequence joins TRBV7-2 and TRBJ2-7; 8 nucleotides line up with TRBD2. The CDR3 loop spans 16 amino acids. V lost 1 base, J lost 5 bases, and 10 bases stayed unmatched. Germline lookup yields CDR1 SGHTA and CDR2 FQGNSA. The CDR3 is CASSLDVGRAPHEQYV. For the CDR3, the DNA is TGTGCCAGCAGCTTAGATGTCGGGAGGGCCCCCCACGAGCAGTACGTC.

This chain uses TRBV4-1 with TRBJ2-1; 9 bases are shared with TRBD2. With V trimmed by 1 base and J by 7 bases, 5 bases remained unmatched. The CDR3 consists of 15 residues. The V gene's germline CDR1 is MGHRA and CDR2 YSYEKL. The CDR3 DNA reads TGCGCCAGCAGCCAAGTTTCGCTAGCGGGGAATGAGCAGTTCTTC. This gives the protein CASSQVSLAGNEQFF.

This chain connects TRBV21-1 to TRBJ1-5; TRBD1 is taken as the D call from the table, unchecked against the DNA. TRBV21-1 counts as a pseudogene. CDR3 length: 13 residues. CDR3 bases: TGTGCCAGCAGCCCAGGGGTCAATCAGCCCCAGCATTTT. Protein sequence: CASSPGVNQPQHF.

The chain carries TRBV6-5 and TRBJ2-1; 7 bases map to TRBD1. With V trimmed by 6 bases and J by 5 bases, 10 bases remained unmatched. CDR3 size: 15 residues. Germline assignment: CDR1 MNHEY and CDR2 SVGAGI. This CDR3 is CASSRDRATNNEQFF. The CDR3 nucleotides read TGTGCCAGCAGCCGCGACAGGGCTACTAACAATGAGCAGTTCTTC.

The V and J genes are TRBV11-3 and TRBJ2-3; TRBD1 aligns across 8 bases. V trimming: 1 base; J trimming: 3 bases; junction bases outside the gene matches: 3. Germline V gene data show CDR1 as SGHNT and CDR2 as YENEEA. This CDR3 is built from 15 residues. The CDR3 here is CASSLGQGRTDTQYF. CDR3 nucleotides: TGTGCCAGCAGCTTAGGACAGGGGAGAACAGATACGCAGTATTTT.

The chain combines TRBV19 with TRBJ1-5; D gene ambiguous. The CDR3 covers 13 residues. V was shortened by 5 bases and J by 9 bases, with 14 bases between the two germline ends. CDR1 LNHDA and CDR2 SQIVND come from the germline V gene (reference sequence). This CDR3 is CASSAGSFRPQHF. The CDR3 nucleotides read TGTGCCAGTAGTGCCGGTAGTTTTCGGCCCCAGCATTTT.

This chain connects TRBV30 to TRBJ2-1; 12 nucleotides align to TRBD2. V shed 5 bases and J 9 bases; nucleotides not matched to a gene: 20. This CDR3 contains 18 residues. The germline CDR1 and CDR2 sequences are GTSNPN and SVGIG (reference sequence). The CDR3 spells CAWQYPDRILAGGAEQFF. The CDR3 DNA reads TGTGCCTGGCAATACCCCGACCGAATACTAGCGGGAGGAGCTGAGCAGTTCTTC.

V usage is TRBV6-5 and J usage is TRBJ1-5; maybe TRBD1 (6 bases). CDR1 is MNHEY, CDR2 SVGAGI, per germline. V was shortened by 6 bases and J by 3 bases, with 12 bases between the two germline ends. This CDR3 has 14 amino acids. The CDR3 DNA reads TGTGCCAGCAGAGAGAGGGGGTACAATCAGCCCCAGCATTTT. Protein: CASRERGYNQPQHF.

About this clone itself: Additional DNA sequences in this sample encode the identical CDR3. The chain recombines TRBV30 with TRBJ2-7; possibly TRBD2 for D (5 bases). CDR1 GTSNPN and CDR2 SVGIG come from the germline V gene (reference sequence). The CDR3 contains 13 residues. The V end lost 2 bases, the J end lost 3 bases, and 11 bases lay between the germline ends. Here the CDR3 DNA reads TGTGCCTGGAGTTTGGGTACTAGCTACGAGCAGTACTTC. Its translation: CAWSLGTSYEQYF.